The 14 T cell receptor beta chains below were found in one sample sequenced in a study of T cell responses to AZD1222 COVID-19 vaccine. Assay: immunoSEQ multiplex PCR; the TCRdb copy retains only in-frame clones and omits some. The sample consists of tens of thousands of clones, 82% of them appearing once. The specimen comprised peripheral blood, sampled on day 0 of AZD1222 vaccination. These receptors all come from an adult in good health.

This chain joins TRBV19 and TRBJ1-2; the D gene is possibly TRBD1 (6 bases). CDR3 size: 13 residues. The V end was cut by 4 bases, the J end by 10 bases, with 16 bases between. Germline V lookup: CDR1 LNHDA, CDR2 SQIVND (reference sequence). CDR3 amino acids: CASSTTRTVLYTF. The CDR3 DNA sequence: TGTGCCAGTAGTACCACCCGGACAGTTCTCTACACCTTC.

The chain uses TRBV19 and TRBJ2-1; D is unresolved. The CDR3 covers 12 residues. V was shortened by 6 bases and J by 3 bases, with 6 bases between the two germline ends. Germline CDR1 is LNHDA and CDR2 is SQIVND (reference sequence). Written as DNA, the CDR3 is TGTGCCAGTAGCGGTTACTACAATGAGCAGTTCTTC. This encodes CASSGYYNEQFF.

The chain carries TRBV30 and TRBJ1-3; D is unresolved. The V end lost 1 base, the J end lost 8 bases, and 6 bases lay between the germline ends. Germline CDR1 reads GTSNPN; CDR2 reads SVGIG (reference sequence). The CDR3 covers 11 residues. In DNA, the CDR3 is TGTGCCTGGAGTGATTTGGACACCATATATTTT. Translation: CAWSDLDTIYF.

CDR3 sequence (DNA): TGTGCCAGTAGTTCGTCTCCGCCGGGACAGGGGTTGAACACTGAAGCTTTCTTT. Protein sequence: CASSSSPPGQGLNTEAFF. This chain connects TRBV19 to TRBJ1-1, with 10 bases identical to TRBD1. This CDR3 has 18 amino acids. Germline V CDR1 and CDR2: LNHDA, SQIVND (reference sequence). V shed 5 bases and J 0 bases; nucleotides not matched to a gene: 12. The full variable domain, in which reference TRBV19 and TRBJ1-1 provide the parts outside the CDR3, is DGGITQSPKYLFRKEGQNVTLSCEQNLNHDAMYWYRQDPGQGLRLIYYSQIVNDFQKGDIAEGYSVSREKKESFPLTVTSAQKNPTAFYLCASSSSPPGQGLNTEAFFGQGTRLTVV.

The chain uses TRBV14 and TRBJ1-4; D might be TRBD1 (5 bases). This CDR3 is built from 15 residues. V dropped 1 base and J dropped 4 bases, with 10 bases sitting between them. Germline V CDR1 and CDR2: SGHDN, FVKESK. CDR3 DNA: TGTGCCAGCAGCCAAGTGGACACTAATAATGAAAAACTGTTTTTT. Residues: CASSQVDTNNEKLFF. The whole variable domain, filled in from reference TRBV14 and TRBJ1-4, reads EAGVTQFPSHSVIEKGQTVTLRCDPISGHDNLYWYRRVMGKEIKFLLHFVKESKQDESGMPNNRFLAERTGGTYSTLKVQPAELEDSGVYFCASSQVDTNNEKLFFGSGTQLSVL.

The rearrangement links TRBV20-1 to TRBJ1-1; 11 bases map to TRBD1. Germline loops: CDR1 DFQATT, CDR2 SNEGSKA (reference sequence). The CDR3 sequence is 16 residues long. J gave up 1 base and V 6 bases, and 10 bases lay outside the gene matches. The CDR3 protein is CSASSGTGGRNTEAFF. CDR3 DNA sequence: TGCAGTGCGAGTTCTGGGACAGGGGGAAGGAACACTGAAGCTTTCTTT.

The rearrangement joins TRBV19 to TRBJ2-1; 7 bases are a match to TRBD1. Germline values: CDR1 LNHDA, CDR2 SQIVND (reference sequence). This CDR3 is 15 amino acids long. The V segment lost 5 bases and the J segment 0 bases; nucleotides outside the gene matches: 4. Here the CDR3 reads CASSVTGTSYNEQFF. The CDR3, as DNA: TGTGCCAGTAGTGTGACAGGGACCTCCTACAATGAGCAGTTCTTC.

The gene calls are TRBV4-2 and TRBJ1-1; a possible D gene is TRBD1 (6 bases). V was shortened by 3 bases and J by 7 bases, with 9 bases between the two germline ends. The CDR3 is made up of 12 amino acids. Germline V gene sequence: CDR1 LGHNA, CDR2 YNFKEQ. As DNA, the CDR3 is TGTGCCAGCAGCCACCCGGACAGTGAAGCTTTCTTT. Translating it yields CASSHPDSEAFF.

This clone was detected once. Distinct nucleotide sequences in the sample also encode this CDR3. The chain uses TRBV6-5 and TRBJ1-4; D gene uncertain. Trimming removed 0 bases at V and 8 bases at J, with 4 bases between. The CDR3 spans 12 residues. Germline lookup yields CDR1 MNHEY and CDR2 SVGAGI. The CDR3 loop reads CASSYSGEKLFF. CDR3 bases: TGTGCCAGCAGTTACTCGGGCGAAAAACTGTTTTTT.

The chain joins TRBV2 to TRBJ1-6; 9 bases line up with TRBD1. This CDR3 comprises 16 residues. Germline V CDR1 and CDR2: SNHLY, FYNNEI. V trimming: 6 bases; J trimming: 7 bases; junction bases outside the gene matches: 10. The DNA for the CDR3 is TGTGCCAGCAGGGCTACAGGGGGCATAAAGAATTCACCCCTCCACTTT. Translated: CASRATGGIKNSPLHF.

CDR3: CASSQDLQVHEQFF. The CDR3, as DNA: TGCGCCAGCAGCCAAGATCTTCAGGTTCATGAGCAGTTCTTC. This chain connects TRBV4-1 to TRBJ2-1; D gene uncertain. This CDR3 has 14 amino acids. Trimming cost V 0 bases and J 8 bases, with 11 bases left between them. The germline CDR1 and CDR2 sequences are MGHRA and YSYEKL.

The J gene is TRBJ1-4, the V gene TRBV7-9; D perhaps matches TRBD1 (6 bases). This CDR3 region has 15 residues. Trimming left V 1 base short and J 6 bases short, with 12 bases between. The germline CDR1 and CDR2 sequences are SEHNR and FQNEAQ (reference sequence). The CDR3 DNA reads as TGTGCCAGCAGCTTAGTTGGCAGGGGAGATGAAAAACTGTTTTTT. It is translated as CASSLVGRGDEKLFF.

This clone came up a few times. V gene TRBV7-2 combines with J gene TRBJ2-7; D gene unclear. The CDR3 sequence is 13 residues long. The V end was cut by 1 base, the J end by 7 bases, with 11 bases between. Per the germline V gene, CDR1 is SGHTA and CDR2 is FQGNSA. This chain's CDR3 is CASSLGVYGEQYF. The CDR3 nucleotides are TGTGCCAGCAGCTTAGGGGTTTATGGGGAGCAGTACTTC.

This chain uses TRBV4-1 with TRBJ1-1; D unclear. The germline V and J ends were trimmed by 0 bases and 2 bases, with 10 bases remaining between them. There are 15 residues in the CDR3. Germline V gives CDR1 MGHRA, CDR2 YSYEKL. The CDR3 DNA reads as TGCGCCAGCAGCCAAGAAACTACAGCTAACACTGAAGCTTTCTTT. Protein product: CASSQETTANTEAFF.